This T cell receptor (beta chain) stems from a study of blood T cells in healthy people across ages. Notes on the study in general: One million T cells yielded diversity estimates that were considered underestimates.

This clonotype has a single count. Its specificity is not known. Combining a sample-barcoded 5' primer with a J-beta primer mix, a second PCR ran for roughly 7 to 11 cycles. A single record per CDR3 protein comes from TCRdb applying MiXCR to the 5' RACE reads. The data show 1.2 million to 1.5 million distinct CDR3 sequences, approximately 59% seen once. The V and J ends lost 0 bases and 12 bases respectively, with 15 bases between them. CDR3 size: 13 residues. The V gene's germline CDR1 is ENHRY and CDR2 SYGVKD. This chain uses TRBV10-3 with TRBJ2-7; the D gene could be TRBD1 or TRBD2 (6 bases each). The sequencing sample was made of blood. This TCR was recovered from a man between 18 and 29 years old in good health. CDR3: CAISESGGGGTYF. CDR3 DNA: TGTGCCATCAGTGAGTCTGGTGGAGGGGGTACGTACTTC.